The entry that follows covers one TCR beta chain sequence. Its antigen is not yet known. No quality values exist for individual bases; no much larger clone is one base distant. This entry belongs to a study of blood T cell repertoires in COVID-19 (dated by TCRdb to the early 2020s). Study-wide context: Samples from collaborators originated in the United States, Italy and Spain and spanned both the acute and convalescent phases of COVID-19. Where available, HLA class I and class II types were taken from metadata supplied by the sample provider and were not determined by assay-based typing. The material from the prospective study consisted of cDNA or gDNA derived from T cells, B-cell-depleted T cells, or PBMCs. Samples came from the ongoing ImmuneRACE study (first 160 participants) plus 1,254 subjects from 6 global collaborators. The repertoires were made available in a free public database intended to serve as a resource for research on the immune response to SARS-CoV-2. Deeply sampled blood TCRbeta repertoires from subjects exposed to, actively infected with, or recovered from COVID-19 were included in the dataset. Nearly every sample came with metadata listing a de-identified subject ID, COVID-19 status, age in years and sex. Study-level results and caveats: How much clinical and demographic metadata was included differed by source and by participant, and the metadata was provided uncurated.

Participants in the prospective study were enrolled through a virtual design, were aged roughly 18 to 100 years, and lived in roughly 24 United States geographic areas. In the prospective study, participants were assigned to cohorts based on the clinical history participants reported in a screening survey and a study questionnaire. ImmuneRACE Cohort 3 recovered participants were defined by two consecutive negative NP/OP PCR tests, healthcare professional clearance, or symptom resolution. In the prospective study, mobile phlebotomists collected whole blood, serum and a nasopharyngeal or oropharyngeal swab from each participant. Prospective study participants could optionally give additional blood draws and questionnaires over an approximately 2-month period. Before DNA extraction, blood samples from the prospective study were shipped at room temperature or frozen. Based on the germline V gene (reference sequence), the CDR1 and CDR2 sequences are LNHNV and YYDKDF. V drops 1 base and J drops 5 bases, leaving 15 bases in between. The CDR3 runs 15 amino acids, cysteine and phenylalanine included. Just the 45-base CDR3 DNA is kept, in frame starting at base 1.

TCRbeta CDR3 regions were amplified from genomic DNA using the immunoSEQ Assay, a bias-controlled multiplex PCR. The paper's processing steps were these. The number of nucleated cells in each sample was estimated from the amplification of reference gene primers within the assay. To quantify the absolute abundance of each unique TCRbeta CDR3 rearrangement, sequence reads were collapsed and filtered. For each sample, productive Simpson clonality was calculated as the square root of Simpson's diversity index across productive rearrangements. TCRdb holds this immuneACCESS table with in-frame rearrangements only. Some clones are missing; in checked studies, unresolved V genes explain under half, and the rest has no known cause. The DNA was the basis for D and trimming; V, J and clone size are from that table. The sample data list under 300,000 clones, and roughly 79% of these were observed just once. Of the sample, about 15% is held by the ten largest clones.

Rearrangement joined TRBV15 to TRBJ2-7, with the identity of the D gene unclear. Input material: PBMCs or T cells enriched from blood (not recorded which). The source of this sequence is a man aged 40-50 years who had recovered from COVID-19. The DNA sequence follows: TGTGCCACCAGCAGAGGAAGCGCCGCTTCCGACGAGCAGTACTTC. Translated, this gives CATSRGSAASDEQYF.